The present T cell receptor beta chain was sequenced within a study of T cell responses to AZD1222 COVID-19 vaccine. Study-level points and caveats: Vaccine-related CD4 TCRs covered spike, predominating at 160-218 and 743-854. Elevations in Spike-specific TCR breadth and depth followed administration of two AZD1222 doses.

Libraries were prepared by immunoSEQ multiplex PCR; TCRdb keeps only in-frame clonotypes and omits some of them. The profile shows approximately 130,000 clones, over 85% of them singletons. The germline V gene encodes CDR1 LGHDT and CDR2 YNNKEL (reference sequence). V gave up 0 bases and J gave up 4 bases, with 3 bases separating them. This CDR3 has 12 residues. Details on this clone: The antigen is undetermined. Other DNA variants within this sample encode the same CDR3.

The V gene is TRBV3-1 (or the pseudogene TRBV3-2), the J gene TRBJ1-1, with D unclear. The sequencing here drew on peripheral blood, taken on day 0 of AZD1222 vaccination. The origin of this receptor is an adult in good health. The CDR3 here is CASSQEGTEAFF. The CDR3 DNA reads TGTGCCAGCAGCCAAGAGGGCACTGAAGCTTTCTTT.